A single sample gave rise to the 32 T cell receptor beta chains below, sequenced in a study of T-cell reconstitution after alpha-beta-depleted transplantation in children. Unique molecular identifiers were built into the TCRbeta library. MiXCR, applied by TCRdb to the PCR reads, yields one record per CDR3 protein. The data hold around 600,000 distinct CDR3 sequences, with roughly 23% observed a single time. The sample in question was PBMCs, mostly from graft donor cells, obtained 360 days after TCRalphabeta/CD19-depleted stem cell transplant. Receptor source: a boy in the first two years of life who had a stem cell transplant for acute myeloid leukemia, so the T cells may come from the graft donor.

The J gene is TRBJ1-2, the V gene TRBV28; D possibly corresponds to TRBD1 (6 bases). The V gene lost 3 bases and the J gene lost 3 bases, with 11 bases spanning the gap. CDR1 MDHEN and CDR2 SYDVKM come from the germline V gene. The CDR3 loop spans 14 amino acids. The CDR3 reads CASSLYRDDYGYTF. DNA of the CDR3: TGTGCCAGCAGTTTGTACAGGGACGACTATGGCTACACCTTC.

This chain links TRBV28 with TRBJ2-7; 9 positions match TRBD1. V was pared by 4 bases and J by 6 bases, with 7 bases of the junction left unmatched. From germline, CDR1 is MDHEN and CDR2 SYDVKM. The CDR3 is 14 residues long. As DNA, the CDR3 is TGTGCCAGCAGTTCCGGGACAGGGATCGGCGAGCAGTACGTC. This translates into CASSSGTGIGEQYV.

The J gene is TRBJ2-3, the V gene TRBV20-1; 11 positions match TRBD2. Trimming at V came to 5 bases and at J to 1 base, leaving 8 bases not matched to a gene. The CDR3 contains 16 residues. CDR1 DFQATT and CDR2 SNEGSKA come from the germline V gene (reference sequence). The chain's CDR3 is CSARVASGGRTDTQYF. DNA for the CDR3: TGCAGTGCTCGTGTTGCTAGCGGGGGGCGCACAGATACGCAGTATTTT.

The rearrangement links TRBV5-1 to TRBJ2-7; 7 nucleotides match TRBD1. In germline, CDR1 is SGHRS, CDR2 YFSETQ. Trimming took 6 bases from V and 2 from J; bases not matched to a gene: 8. The CDR3 totals 14 residues. The CDR3 bases are TGCGCCAGCAAGGTAGGGACAGCAACCTACGAGCAGTACTTC. Encoded protein: CASKVGTATYEQYF.

The rearrangement uses TRBV10-2 and TRBJ2-5, with 7 bases lining up with TRBD1. After removal of 5 bases from V and 2 bases from J, the junction contained 5 bases not matched to a gene. The CDR3 has 14 amino acids. The germline V gene encodes CDR1 WSHSY and CDR2 SAAADI. In DNA, the CDR3 is TGCGCCAGCAGTCCCAGGGGGAATCAAGAGACCCAGTACTTC. Translation: CASSPRGNQETQYF.

This chain connects TRBV6-1 to TRBJ2-5; 11 bases line up with TRBD2. This CDR3 spans 15 amino acids. Trimming at V came to 6 bases and at J to 3 bases, leaving 6 bases not matched to a gene. Germline V gene data show CDR1 as MNHNS and CDR2 as SASEGT. DNA of the CDR3: TGTGCCAGCAGGGATCCGGGACTAGCGGAAGAGACCCAGTACTTC. This sequence encodes CASRDPGLAEETQYF.

This clonotype has ten or more counts. J is TRBJ2-7 and V is TRBV12-3 or TRBV12-4, with 8 nucleotides matching TRBD1. Germline trimming cut 5 bases from V and 2 bases from J; bases unmatched to any gene: 5. There are 14 residues in the CDR3. This CDR3 reads CASSLGQGTYEQYF. The CDR3 bases are TGTGCCAGCAGTCTCGGACAGGGCACCTACGAGCAGTACTTC.

The chain joins TRBV6-5 to TRBJ1-1; tentative D call: TRBD1 (6 bases). CDR3 length: 14 amino acids. The V end was cut by 0 bases, the J end by 4 bases, with 9 bases between. Germline CDR1 reads MNHEY; CDR2 reads SVGAGI. The CDR3 DNA follows: TGTGCCAGCAGTTACTCCGGCAGGGGCACTGAAGCTTTCTTT. Translated, it gives CASSYSGRGTEAFF.

J is TRBJ2-6 and V is TRBV6-5, with D possibly TRBD2 on 5 matching bases. The CDR3 sequence is 14 residues long. Germline V gene sequence: CDR1 MNHEY, CDR2 SVGAGI. The ends were cut back, 0 bases at V and 6 bases at J, with 6 bases in the middle. In DNA form, the CDR3 reads TGTGCCAGCAGTTACTCGGGAGTGGCCAACGTCCTGACTTTC. It yields the protein CASSYSGVANVLTF.

A few counts support this clonotype. The V gene is TRBV4-2, the J gene TRBJ2-5; D possibly corresponds to TRBD2 (5 bases). CDR1 is LGHNA and CDR2 is YNFKEQ in the germline V gene. The CDR3 length is 14 residues. V dropped 6 bases and J dropped 1 base, with 12 bases sitting between them. DNA of the CDR3: TGTGCCAGCAGTCGAGGGAACATCCAAGAGACCCAGTACTTC. Encoded protein: CASSRGNIQETQYF.

This clonotype has only a few counts. This chain links TRBV12-3 or TRBV12-4 with TRBJ2-7; TRBD1 matches 8 bases. There are 16 residues in the CDR3. V trimming: 4 bases; J trimming: 0 bases; junction bases outside the gene matches: 8. The CDR3 DNA is TGTGCCAGCAGTTCTTACGGACAGGGTGGCTCCTACGAGCAGTACTTC. Its protein product is CASSSYGQGGSYEQYF.

This sequence joins TRBV12-3 or TRBV12-4 and TRBJ1-1, with 11 bases that match TRBD1. With V trimmed by 1 base and J by 11 bases, 3 bases remained unmatched. The CDR3 totals 13 residues. CDR3 nucleotide sequence: TGTGCCAGCAGTTTAGAGGACAGGGGGCATGCTTTCTTT. The encoded protein is CASSLEDRGHAFF.

This clonotype has ten or more counts. J is TRBJ1-6 and V is TRBV12-3 or TRBV12-4, with D perhaps matching TRBD1 (6 bases). This CDR3 has 14 residues. Deletions cut 7 bases from V and 6 bases from J, with 13 bases between. This CDR3 reads CASTQGSGNSPLHF. CDR3 bases: TGTGCCAGCACACAGGGTAGTGGTAATTCACCCCTCCACTTT.

The chain uses TRBV7-2 and TRBJ2-5; D tentatively fits TRBD1 or TRBD2 (5 bases each). With 4 bases removed from V and 1 base from J, the gap between germline ends came to 16 bases. This CDR3 contains 16 residues. Germline V gene sequence: CDR1 SGHTA, CDR2 FQGNSA. CDR3 coding DNA: TGTGCCAGCAGCTCCGCCGGGACGCTCCTCCAAGAGACCCAGTACTTC. It yields the protein CASSSAGTLLQETQYF.

This clonotype showed up just a few times. The chain links TRBV29-1 to TRBJ1-2; 8 nucleotides match TRBD1. The CDR3 is made up of 15 amino acids. V lost 0 bases to trimming and J lost 2 bases; unmatched junction nucleotides: 5. Germline V gene lookup returns CDR1 SQVTM and CDR2 ANQGSEA. The CDR3 nucleotides are TGCAGCGTTGAAGATGGGACAGGATTAAACTATGGCTACACCTTC. This translates into CSVEDGTGLNYGYTF.

This clonotype has a handful of counts. The chain recombines TRBV12-3 or TRBV12-4 with TRBJ2-1; TRBD1 aligns across 9 bases. CDR3 size: 14 residues. V lost 6 bases to trimming and J lost 8 bases; unmatched junction nucleotides: 8. The CDR3 loop reads CASSNRDRDDEQFF. For the CDR3, the DNA is TGTGCCAGCAGCAACCGGGACAGGGATGATGAGCAGTTCTTC.

This clonotype has just a few counts. J is TRBJ2-1 and V is TRBV6-5; D is possibly TRBD1 or TRBD2 (5 bases each). The V end was cut by 2 bases, the J end by 6 bases, with 11 bases between. Germline V gene data show CDR1 as MNHEY and CDR2 as SVGAGI. The CDR3 spans 14 residues. The CDR3 spells CASSYVRDANEQFF. The CDR3 bases are TGTGCCAGCAGTTACGTCAGGGACGCCAATGAGCAGTTCTTC.

This clonotype was counted a few times. The CDR3 protein is CASSLVGANYEQYF. In DNA, the CDR3 is TGTGCCAGCAGTTTGGTGGGGGCAAACTACGAGCAGTACTTC. The V gene is TRBV12-3 or TRBV12-4, the J gene TRBJ2-7; D is possibly TRBD1 (6 bases). This CDR3 is 14 amino acids long. Trimming took 3 bases from V and 3 from J, leaving 12 bases between them.

The chain carries TRBV11-2 and TRBJ2-7, with D perhaps TRBD1 (6 bases). CDR1 is SGHAT and CDR2 is FQNNGV in the germline V gene. V lost 2 bases to trimming and J lost 2 bases, with 7 bases between them. The CDR3 length is 13 residues. CDR3 region: CASSLHRAYEQYV. CDR3 coding DNA: TGTGCCAGCAGCTTACACAGGGCCTACGAGCAGTACGTC.

The rearrangement joins TRBV7-3 to TRBJ2-7, with a weak D call TRBD2 (5 bases). The CDR3 spans 16 residues. Germline CDR1 reads SGHTA; CDR2 reads FQGTGA. V lost 1 base and J 5 bases, leaving 18 bases between the germline ends. The CDR3 DNA reads TGTGCCAGCAGCTTAAGTCCCACAAGTGGAGGCCACGAGCAGTACTTC. Residues: CASSLSPTSGGHEQYF.

The gene calls are TRBV9 and TRBJ2-1; no clear D gene. Trimming stripped 0 bases from V and 4 bases from J, with 8 bases between. The germline V gene has CDR1 SGDLS and CDR2 YYNGEE. This CDR3 is 14 amino acids long. This CDR3 is CASSVDGVYNEQFF. For the CDR3, the DNA is TGTGCCAGCAGCGTAGATGGGGTTTACAATGAGCAGTTCTTC.

This clonotype was found many times. The chain links TRBV7-7 to TRBJ1-1; D is uncertain. CDR3 length: 13 amino acids. V gave up 5 bases and J gave up 6 bases, with 13 bases separating them. CDR1 and CDR2 (germline): SSHAT, FNYEAQ (reference sequence). CDR3 coding DNA: TGTGCCAGCAGCCCCGGACCAGCAGCTGAAGCTTTCTTT. Translating gives CASSPGPAAEAFF.

This clonotype was counted at least ten times. The genes are TRBV5-1 and TRBJ2-3; TRBD1 or TRBD2 may be the D gene (5 bases each). V was shortened by 0 bases and J by 1 base, with 18 bases between the two germline ends. CDR3 size: 18 residues. Germline loops: CDR1 SGHRS, CDR2 YFSETQ. The CDR3 sequence: CASSLAGGWPGRTDTQYF. DNA of the CDR3: TGCGCCAGCAGCTTGGCCGGTGGTTGGCCGGGGCGCACAGATACGCAGTATTTT.

This clonotype has more than one count but fewer than ten. The gene calls are TRBV20-1 and TRBJ2-3; unclear D gene. V gave up 3 bases and J gave up 0 bases, with 16 bases separating them. The CDR3 contains 16 residues. Per the germline V gene, CDR1 is DFQATT and CDR2 is SNEGSKA (reference sequence). DNA for the CDR3: TGCAGTGCTAGGCTACTACACAATACTAGCACAGATACGCAGTATTTT. Translating it yields CSARLLHNTSTDTQYF.

V and J are TRBV20-1 and TRBJ2-7; possibly TRBD2 for D (5 bases). Germline CDR1 and CDR2: DFQATT and SNEGSKA (reference sequence). CDR3 length: 13 residues. The germline V and J ends were trimmed by 0 bases and 2 bases, with 8 bases remaining between them. CDR3 loop: CSARDMRAYEQYV. The CDR3 bases are TGCAGTGCTAGAGATATGCGGGCCTACGAGCAGTACGTC.

This clonotype was detected many times. This chain connects TRBV3-1 to TRBJ1-6; tentatively, D is TRBD1 (6 bases). The CDR3 totals 15 residues. V was clipped by 4 bases and J by 8 bases, with 15 bases between them. Germline assignment: CDR1 LGHDT and CDR2 YNNKEL (reference sequence). CDR3 region: CASSPSAGADSPLHF. The CDR3 region has the DNA TGTGCCAGCAGCCCATCGGCAGGGGCGGATTCACCCCTCCACTTT.

The rearrangement links TRBV4-3 to TRBJ1-2, with 7 bases that match TRBD1. CDR3 length: 16 residues. In germline, CDR1 is LGHNA, CDR2 YSLEER. V shed 4 bases, J shed 3 bases, and the junction held 11 bases outside the gene matches. CDR3 amino acids: CASSPEGTVGYYGYTF. The CDR3, as DNA: TGCGCCAGCAGCCCTGAGGGGACAGTGGGATACTATGGCTACACCTTC.

The J gene is TRBJ2-7, the V gene TRBV6-5; D not resolved. Trimming cost V 0 bases and J 1 base, with 7 bases left between them. Germline loops: CDR1 MNHEY, CDR2 SVGAGI. This CDR3 spans 14 amino acids. Here the CDR3 reads CASSYSKVSYEQYV. CDR3 coding DNA: TGTGCCAGCAGTTACTCGAAGGTTTCCTACGAGCAGTACGTC.

This clonotype was observed many times. The chain is built from TRBV3-1 and TRBJ2-7; a possible D gene is TRBD2 (5 bases). This CDR3 comprises 12 residues. V lost 5 bases and J lost 6, with 11 bases in between. Per germline, CDR1 LGHDT and CDR2 YNNKEL (reference sequence). In DNA, the CDR3 is TGTGCCAGCAGCTACGCGGGTAGCGAGCAGTACGTC. Translation: CASSYAGSEQYV.

This clonotype has a count of ten or more. The V call is TRBV7-2, the J call TRBJ2-1, with 10 bases fitting TRBD2. CDR1 is SGHTA and CDR2 is FQGNSA in the germline V gene. The CDR3 runs to 15 residues. The V and J ends lost 1 base and 5 bases, in that order; junction bases with no gene match: 2. The chain's CDR3 is CASSLVGTSDNEQFF. Written as DNA, the CDR3 is TGTGCCAGCAGCTTAGTCGGGACTAGCGACAATGAGCAGTTCTTC.

This clonotype was found many times. The chain combines TRBV5-1 with TRBJ2-4; TRBD1 matches 9 bases. Germline CDR1 reads SGHRS; CDR2 reads YFSETQ. The CDR3 runs to 16 residues. The V gene end was trimmed by 6 bases and the J gene end by 10 bases; junction bases not matched to a gene: 17. CDR3 residues: CASTLDRDRERSIQYF. The CDR3 DNA reads TGCGCCAGCACCTTAGACCGGGACAGGGAAAGAAGTATTCAGTACTTC.

V and J are TRBV13 and TRBJ2-6, with D unresolved. Deletions cut 2 bases from V and 0 bases from J, with 5 bases between. CDR3 length: 15 amino acids. Looked up from germline, CDR1 is PRHDT and CDR2 is FYEKMQ (reference sequence). CDR3 DNA sequence: TGTGCCAGCAGCTTACGGACCTCTGGGGCCAACGTCCTGACTTTC. As protein: CASSLRTSGANVLTF.